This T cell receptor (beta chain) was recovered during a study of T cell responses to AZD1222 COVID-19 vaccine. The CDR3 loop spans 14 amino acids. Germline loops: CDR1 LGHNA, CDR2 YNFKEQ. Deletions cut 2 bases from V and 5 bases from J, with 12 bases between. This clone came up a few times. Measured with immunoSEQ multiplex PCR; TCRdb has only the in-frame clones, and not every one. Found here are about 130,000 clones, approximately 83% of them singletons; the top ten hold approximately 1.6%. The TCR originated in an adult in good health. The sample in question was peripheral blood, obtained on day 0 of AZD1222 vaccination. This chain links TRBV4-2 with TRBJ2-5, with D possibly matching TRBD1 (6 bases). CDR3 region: CASSQTLGGETQYF. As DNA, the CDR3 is TGTGCCAGCAGCCAAACTCTAGGGGGTGAGACCCAGTACTTC.